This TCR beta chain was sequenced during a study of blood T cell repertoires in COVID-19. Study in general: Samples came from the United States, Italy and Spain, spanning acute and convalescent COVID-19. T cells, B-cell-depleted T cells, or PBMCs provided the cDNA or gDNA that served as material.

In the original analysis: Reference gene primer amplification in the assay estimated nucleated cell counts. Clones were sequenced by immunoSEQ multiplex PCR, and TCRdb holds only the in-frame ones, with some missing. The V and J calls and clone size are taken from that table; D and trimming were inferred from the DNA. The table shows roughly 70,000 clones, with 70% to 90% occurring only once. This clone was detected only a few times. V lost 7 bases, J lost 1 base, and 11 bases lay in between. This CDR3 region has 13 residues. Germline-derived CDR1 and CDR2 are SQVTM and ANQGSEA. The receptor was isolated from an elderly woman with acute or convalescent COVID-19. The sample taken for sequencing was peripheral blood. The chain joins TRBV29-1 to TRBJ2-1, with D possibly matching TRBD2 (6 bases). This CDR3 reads CSATGVSYNEQFF. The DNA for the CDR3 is TGCAGCGCAACGGGGGTTTCCTACAATGAGCAGTTCTTC.